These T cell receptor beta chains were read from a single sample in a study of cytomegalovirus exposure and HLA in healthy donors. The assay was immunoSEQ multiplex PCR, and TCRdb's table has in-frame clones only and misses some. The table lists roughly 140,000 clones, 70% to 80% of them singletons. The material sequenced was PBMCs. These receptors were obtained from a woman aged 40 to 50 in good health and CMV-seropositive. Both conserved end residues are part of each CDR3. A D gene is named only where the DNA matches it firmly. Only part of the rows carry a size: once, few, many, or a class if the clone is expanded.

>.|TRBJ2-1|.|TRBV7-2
CASSPSRTASLNQQFF
TGTGCCAGCAGCCCCTCTAGGACTGCTTCTCTTAATCAGCAGTTCTTC
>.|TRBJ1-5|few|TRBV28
CASSLLGSPTGPQHF
TGTGCCAGCAGTTTATTGGGCAGCCCCACAGGGCCCCAGCATTTT
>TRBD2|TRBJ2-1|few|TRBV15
CATSRSGLAGNNEQFF
TGTGCCACCAGCAGGTCTGGACTAGCGGGGAACAATGAGCAGTTCTTC
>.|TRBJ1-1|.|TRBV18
CASSPFTQGIGDTEAFF
TGTGCCAGCTCACCTTTTACGCAGGGAATAGGGGACACTGAAGCTTTCTTT
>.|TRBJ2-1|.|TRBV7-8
CATSRGADSYNEQFF
TGTGCCACCTCACGCGGGGCAGACAGTTACAATGAGCAGTTCTTC
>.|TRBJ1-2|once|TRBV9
CASSPSGMSGYTF
TGTGCCAGCAGCCCCTCGGGGATGAGTGGCTACACCTTC
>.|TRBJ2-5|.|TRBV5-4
CASSLRGQETQYF
TGTGCCAGCAGCTTGAGAGGGCAAGAGACCCAGTACTTC
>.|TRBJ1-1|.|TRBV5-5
CASSLAGGRNTEAFF
TGTGCCAGCAGCTTGGCCGGAGGGAGGAACACTGAAGCTTTCTTT
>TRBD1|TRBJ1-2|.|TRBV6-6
CASSYRGQGVMDGYTF
TGTGCCAGCAGTTACAGGGGACAGGGAGTAATGGATGGCTACACCTTC
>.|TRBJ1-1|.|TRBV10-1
CASSESGRRVVTEAFF
TGCGCCAGCAGTGAGTCGGGCCGGCGGGTCGTCACTGAAGCTTTCTTT
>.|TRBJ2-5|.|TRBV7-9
CASTPTEDSETQYF
TGTGCCAGCACCCCTACGGAGGATTCGGAGACCCAGTACTTC
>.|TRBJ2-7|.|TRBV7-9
CASSLGQGIYEQYF
TGTGCCAGCAGCTTAGGGCAGGGGATCTACGAGCAGTACTTC
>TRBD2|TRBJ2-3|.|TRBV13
CASSRPGLAGVTDTQYF
TGTGCCAGCAGCCGGCCGGGACTAGCGGGAGTTACAGATACGCAGTATTTT
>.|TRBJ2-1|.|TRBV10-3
CAISAERDYNEQFF
TGTGCCATCAGTGCGGAGCGAGACTACAATGAGCAGTTCTTC
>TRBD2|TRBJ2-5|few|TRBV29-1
CSVGELAGIETQYF
TGCAGCGTTGGAGAACTAGCGGGAATAGAGACCCAGTACTTC
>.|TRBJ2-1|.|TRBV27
CASSFLLSYNEQFF
TGTGCCAGCAGTTTTCTCCTAAGCTACAATGAGCAGTTCTTC
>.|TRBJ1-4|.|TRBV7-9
CASSPGRGGEKLFF
TGTGCCAGCAGTCCGGGAAGAGGAGGGGAAAAACTGTTTTTT
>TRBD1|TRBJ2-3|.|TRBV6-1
CASNRDRAADTQYF
TGTGCCAGCAATCGCGACAGGGCGGCAGATACGCAGTATTTT
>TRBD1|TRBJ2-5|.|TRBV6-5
CASSFGTGWEQYF
TGTGCCAGCAGTTTCGGGACAGGGTGGGAGCAGTACTTC
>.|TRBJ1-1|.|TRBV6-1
CASSPTGFNTEAFF
TGTGCCAGCAGTCCCACAGGTTTCAACACTGAAGCTTTCTTT
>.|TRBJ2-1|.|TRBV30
CAWTPVIYNEQFF
TGTGCCTGGACGCCAGTTATCTACAATGAGCAGTTCTTC
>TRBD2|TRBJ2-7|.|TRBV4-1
CASSVKTSGSYEQYF
TGCGCCAGCAGCGTGAAGACTAGCGGGAGTTACGAGCAGTACTTC
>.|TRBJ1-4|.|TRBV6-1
CASRGVTGEKLFF
TGTGCCAGCAGGGGGGTGACAGGCGAAAAACTGTTTTTT
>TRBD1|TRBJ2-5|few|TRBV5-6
CASSPHRGETQYF
TGTGCCAGCAGCCCCCACAGGGGGGAGACCCAGTACTTC
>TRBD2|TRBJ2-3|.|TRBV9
CASSVASGGFTDTQYF
TGTGCCAGCAGCGTAGCCAGCGGGGGATTCACAGATACGCAGTATTTT
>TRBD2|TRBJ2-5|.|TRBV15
CATSRGLAGGSETQYF
TGTGCCACCAGCAGAGGGTTAGCGGGAGGGTCAGAGACCCAGTACTTC
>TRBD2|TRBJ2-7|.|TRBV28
CASPGLAGPYEQYF
TGTGCCAGCCCGGGACTAGCGGGCCCTTACGAGCAGTACTTC
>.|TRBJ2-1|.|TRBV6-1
CASSGTLRGSYNEQFF
TGTGCCAGCAGTGGAACCCTCAGGGGCTCCTACAATGAGCAGTTCTTC
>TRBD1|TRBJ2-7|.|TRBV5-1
CASSLSIGGNEQYF
TGCGCCAGCAGTTTGTCTATAGGGGGCAACGAGCAGTACTTC
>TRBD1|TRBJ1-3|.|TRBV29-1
CSAWTGGAGNTIYF
TGCAGCGCTTGGACAGGCGGCGCTGGAAACACCATATATTTT
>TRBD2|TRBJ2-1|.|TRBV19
CASSGRAHYNEQFF
TGTGCCAGTAGCGGGAGGGCACACTACAATGAGCAGTTCTTC
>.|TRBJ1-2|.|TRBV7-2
CASSFSLFYGYTF
TGTGCCAGCAGCTTTTCGTTGTTCTATGGCTACACCTTC
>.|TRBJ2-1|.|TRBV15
CATSPTSGSYNEQFF
TGTGCCACCAGCCCGACGAGCGGATCTTACAATGAGCAGTTCTTC
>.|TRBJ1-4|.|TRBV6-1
CASSDKNEVQGTNEKLFF
TGTGCCAGCAGTGACAAAAACGAGGTACAGGGAACTAATGAAAAACTGTTTTTT
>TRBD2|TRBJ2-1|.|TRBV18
CASSPQAGNRNEQFF
TGTGCCAGCTCACCACAAGCGGGAAACAGGAATGAGCAGTTCTTC
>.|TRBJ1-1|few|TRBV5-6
CASSFAGNTEAFF
TGTGCCAGCAGCTTTGCAGGGAACACTGAAGCTTTCTTT
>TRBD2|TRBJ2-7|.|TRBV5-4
CASSPGGIAGVYEQYF
TGTGCCAGCAGCCCCGGTGGGATAGCGGGAGTTTACGAGCAGTACTTC
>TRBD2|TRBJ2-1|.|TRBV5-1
CASRSSGRAGNEQFF
TGTGCCAGCAGATCTAGCGGGAGGGCCGGGAATGAGCAGTTCTTC
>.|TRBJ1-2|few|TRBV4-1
CASSPTGTDSIICGYTF
TGCGCCAGCAGCCCCACAGGGACGGATTCAATCATCTGCGGCTACACCTTC
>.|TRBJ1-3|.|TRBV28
CARTETLPGNTIYF
TGTGCCAGGACAGAGACCCTCCCTGGAAACACCATATATTTT
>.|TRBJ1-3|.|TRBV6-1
CATLPVSGGNTIYF
TGTGCCACCCTCCCCGTTTCGGGAGGAAACACCATATATTTT
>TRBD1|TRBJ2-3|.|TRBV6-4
CASSEQGASTDTQYF
TGTGCCAGCAGCGAGCAGGGGGCTAGCACAGATACGCAGTATTTT
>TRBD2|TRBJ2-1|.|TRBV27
CASSLSASGTGEQFF
TGTGCCAGCAGTTTATCGGCTAGCGGGACTGGTGAGCAGTTCTTC
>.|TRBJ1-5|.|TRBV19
CASSIIQGQGKPQHF
TGTGCCAGTAGTATTATCCAGGGACAAGGGAAGCCCCAGCATTTT
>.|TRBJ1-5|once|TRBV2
CASGEGPQPQHF
TGTGCCAGCGGGGAGGGGCCCCAGCCCCAGCATTTT
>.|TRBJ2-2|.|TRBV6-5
CASSYVINGELFF
TGTGCCAGCAGTTACGTGATCAACGGGGAGCTATTTTTT
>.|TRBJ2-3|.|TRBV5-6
CASSLRSGSPFTDTQYF
TGTGCCAGCAGCTTGAGGTCAGGGTCACCCTTCACAGATACGCAGTATTTT
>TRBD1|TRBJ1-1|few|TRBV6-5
CASSYAGQVNTEAFF
TGTGCCAGCAGTTACGCTGGACAGGTGAACACTGAAGCTTTCTTT
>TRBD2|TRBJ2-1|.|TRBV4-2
CASSQDSGRGNEQFF
TGTGCCAGCAGCCAAGATAGCGGGAGGGGCAATGAGCAGTTCTTC
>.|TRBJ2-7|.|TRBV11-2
CASSLDTTSHYEQYF
TGTGCCAGCAGCTTAGACACTACATCTCACTACGAGCAGTACTTC
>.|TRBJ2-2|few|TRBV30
CACRDFYTGELFF
TGTGCCTGCCGAGACTTTTACACCGGGGAGCTGTTTTTT
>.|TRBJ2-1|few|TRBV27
CASSLSGRFLSNEQFF
TGTGCCAGCAGTTTATCTGGGCGATTCTTGAGCAATGAGCAGTTCTTC